Shown below are 27 T cell receptor beta chains from a single sample sequenced in a study of tumor-infiltrating lymphocytes in primary liver carcinoma. A constant-region primer primed TCR beta cDNA synthesis from around 500 ng of total RNA. Amplification in three nested multiplex PCR rounds with slightly modified ARM-PCR gave rise to TCR beta libraries. The first two PCR rounds used TRBV1-TRBV30 primers with a Cbeta primer, roughly 10 cycles each. TCRdb reprocessed the multiplex PCR reads via MiXCR and lists one record per CDR3 protein. The repertoire consists of 250,000 to 400,000 distinct CDR3 sequences, with 50% to 70% occurring once and the leading ten covering about 8.4%. Both blood RNA, taken from unsorted whole blood, and germline DNA were extracted. Sequencing was carried out using peripheral blood. These receptors originate from a man aged 35 to 55 with primary liver carcinoma and hepatitis B virus infection.

To note about this clonotype: At one end, the junction sequence differs from germline, possibly due to a read error. The chain recombines TRBV11-2 with TRBJ2-1; D might be TRBD2 (6 bases). The CDR3 runs to 16 residues. CDR1 is SGHAT, CDR2 FQNNGV, per germline. The CDR3 is CVSSVVGGSSYNEQFF. CDR3 DNA: TGTGTCAGCAGCGTTGTCGGGGGTAGCTCCTACAATGAGCAGTTCTTC.

Remarks on this clonotype: A junction boundary mismatches the germline segment, possibly from a read error. V usage is TRBV12-3 or TRBV12-4 and J usage is TRBJ2-7, with D uncertain. This CDR3 contains 11 residues. Here the CDR3 DNA reads TGTGCCAGCAGCAAAACCTACGTGCAGTACTTC. It yields the protein CASSKTYVQYF.

Of note for this clonotype: This sequence may be a read error, since a much larger clone differs from it by one base. The chain is built from TRBV29-1 and TRBJ1-1, with 9 positions matching TRBD1. Trimming removed 8 bases from V and 1 base from J; junction bases left unmatched: 5. The V gene's germline CDR1 is SQVTM and CDR2 ANQGSEA. The CDR3 contains 13 residues. The chain's CDR3 is CSTGQGRNTEAFF. DNA of the CDR3: TGCAGCACAGGACAGGGGAGGAACACTGAAGCTTTCTTT.

As regards this clonotype: Its ends do not fully match the called genes, so a read error is possible. The gene calls are TRBV11-1 and TRBJ2-2; 8 positions agree with TRBD1. CDR1 is SGHAT, CDR2 FQDESV, per germline (reference sequence). The CDR3 consists of 15 residues. CDR3 nucleotide sequence: TGTGCCAGCAGCAGGCCAGGGGGCGTTACCGGGGAGCTGTTTTTC. As protein: CASSRPGGVTGELFF.

The chain carries TRBV5-4 and TRBJ2-7; D is undetermined. V was trimmed by 0 bases and J by 0 bases, leaving 10 bases between them. Looked up from germline, CDR1 is SGHNT and CDR2 is YYREEE (reference sequence). This CDR3 is 15 amino acids long. The CDR3, as DNA: TGTGCCAGCAGCTTGGATAGGGCGACCTCCTACGAGCAGTACTTC. It specifies CASSLDRATSYEQYF.

This clonotype appeared once. Its ends do not fully match the called genes, so a read error is possible. The chain links TRBV2 to TRBJ1-5, with D unclear. From germline, CDR1 is SNHLY and CDR2 FYNNEI. This CDR3 contains 13 residues. The DNA of the CDR3 is TGTGCCAGCAAGAGAGACAACAATCAGCCCCGGCATTTT. This sequence encodes CASKRDNNQPRHF. Together with reference TRBV2 and TRBJ1-5, the CDR3 gives the full variable domain: EPEVTQTPSHQVTQMGQEVILRCVPISNHLYFYWYRQILGQKVEFLVSFYNNEISEKSEIFDDQFSVERPDGSNFTLKIRSTKLEDSAMYFCASKRDNNQPRHFGDGTRLSIL.

This CDR3 reads CASSQDLPGQGNGELFF. The CDR3 DNA reads as TGTGCCAGCAGCCAAGATCTCCCGGGACAGGGGAACGGGGAGCTGTTTTTT. This chain uses TRBV14 with TRBJ2-2, with 10 positions matching TRBD1. With V trimmed by 0 bases and J by 7 bases, 8 bases remained unmatched. The CDR3 is made up of 17 amino acids. Germline loops: CDR1 SGHDN, CDR2 FVKESK.

The genes are TRBV6-2 or TRBV6-3 and TRBJ2-1; D may be TRBD1 (5 bases). Germline loops: CDR1 MNHEY, CDR2 SVGEGT. This CDR3 is 16 amino acids long. The V gene lost 4 bases and the J gene lost 5 bases, with 18 bases spanning the gap. The CDR3 here is CASSCDSLRYNNEQFF. The DNA of the CDR3 is TGTGCCAGCAGTTGTGACAGCCTACGCTATAACAATGAGCAGTTCTTC.

Comments on this clonotype: An end of the junction does not agree with germline; a read error may underlie this. The V gene is TRBV4-3, the J gene TRBJ2-2; D unclear. The germline CDR1 and CDR2 sequences are LGHNA and YSLEER. This CDR3 spans 15 amino acids. The chain's CDR3 is CANSLGMSNTGELFF. CDR3 nucleotides: TGCGCCAACAGCCTCGGTATGTCGAACACCGGGGAGCTGTTTTTT.

As regards this clonotype: A much larger clone lies one base from this, so it may be a read error. The genes are TRBV6-1 and TRBJ2-7; 9 positions match TRBD2. From germline, CDR1 is MNHNS and CDR2 SASEGT. The CDR3 is 17 residues long. The CDR3 loop reads CGSSVTVSGSSSYEQYF. The CDR3 nucleotides are TGTGGCAGCAGTGTGACGGTTAGCGGGAGTTCTTCCTACGAGCAGTACTTC.

Concerning this clonotype: The junction shows a germline mismatch at one end, possibly a read error. The chain joins TRBV11-2 to TRBJ2-3, with a possible D match to TRBD2 (6 bases). Germline V gives CDR1 SGHAT, CDR2 FQNNGV. The CDR3 sequence is 15 residues long. The CDR3 sequence: CASNLELGGTDTQYF. For the CDR3, the DNA is TGTGCCAGCAACTTAGAACTGGGAGGCACAGATACACAGTATTTT.

This clonotype was seen at least ten times. The V and J genes are TRBV10-3 and TRBJ2-1, with 10 nucleotides matching TRBD1. This CDR3 is 16 amino acids long. The V gene end was trimmed by 6 bases and the J gene end by 5 bases; junction bases not matched to a gene: 10. Germline V gene lookup returns CDR1 ENHRY and CDR2 SYGVKD. The CDR3 DNA sequence: TGTGCCATCAGCCCACATCTGGGACAGGGGAACAATGAGCAGTTCTTC. Its translation is CAISPHLGQGNNEQFF.

V usage is TRBV29-1 and J usage is TRBJ2-7; the D is unclear. This CDR3 spans 14 amino acids. Per the germline V gene, CDR1 is SQVTM and CDR2 is ANQGSEA. Trimming took 5 bases from V and 1 from J, leaving 15 bases between them. This CDR3 reads CSVWTARTSYEQYF. CDR3 coding DNA: TGCAGCGTTTGGACCGCTCGAACGTCCTACGAGCAGTACTTC.

This clonotype occurred a few times. V gene TRBV5-4 combines with J gene TRBJ2-1, with D possibly TRBD2 on 6 matching bases. Germline values: CDR1 SGHNT, CDR2 YYREEE (reference sequence). Trimming took off 3 bases at V and 9 bases at J, with 19 bases between the two ends. CDR3 length: 15 amino acids. The CDR3 coding sequence is TGTGCCAGCAGCTCCCCCCAACGGACTACGGGTGAGCAGTTCTTC. It yields the protein CASSSPQRTTGEQFF.

This chain links TRBV23-1 with TRBJ2-7, with a possible D match to TRBD2 (6 bases). TRBV23-1 is marked as an open reading frame, function uncertain. Trimming took off 6 bases at V and 7 bases at J, with 28 bases between the two ends. This CDR3 has 17 amino acids. The CDR3 loop is CASSPLKQYHWRGEQYF. The CDR3 bases are TGCGCCAGCAGCCCCCTCAAACAGTACCATTGGAGGGGTGAGCAGTACTTC.

This clonotype was counted a few times. This may be a read error, as it is one base from a much larger clone. J is TRBJ2-7 and V is TRBV6-2 or TRBV6-3; no reliable D call. CDR1 is MNHEY, CDR2 SVGEGT, per germline. This CDR3 spans 12 amino acids. Trimming pared 6 bases from V and 4 bases from J, leaving 10 bases between. The CDR3 sequence: CASRLRGYEQYF. The CDR3 coding sequence is TGTGCCAGCAGACTTCGAGGTTACGAGCAGTACTTC.

The V call is TRBV5-1, the J call TRBJ2-7; D is possibly TRBD1 (6 bases). The CDR3 covers 14 residues. CDR1 SGHRS and CDR2 YFSETQ come from the germline V gene. Deletions cut 0 bases from V and 2 bases from J, with 9 bases between. The CDR3 loop reads CASSLEDSAYEQYF. CDR3 nucleotide sequence: TGCGCCAGCAGCTTGGAGGACAGTGCCTACGAGCAGTACTTC.

This clonotype came up many times. The chain links TRBV6-1 to TRBJ2-3; D perhaps matches TRBD2 (6 bases). The CDR3 contains 15 residues. The germline V and J ends were trimmed by 2 bases and 8 bases, with 17 bases remaining between them. The germline gives CDR1 MNHNS, CDR2 SASEGT. The CDR3 nucleotides read TGTGCCAGCAGTGAAAGTGGGAGTAGTAGCGGTACGCAGTATTTT. Translating it yields CASSESGSSSGTQYF.

V usage is TRBV7-9 and J usage is TRBJ2-4; D is possibly TRBD1 or TRBD2 (5 bases each). The J call may be incorrect, as the DNA end agrees better with TRBJ2-1. Germline V gene lookup returns CDR1 SEHNR and CDR2 FQNEAQ (reference sequence). The CDR3 extends over 16 amino acids. As DNA, the CDR3 is TGTGCCAGCAGTCACCGGGACGGGTTAGCCAAAAACATTCAGTTCTTC. Encoded protein: CASSHRDGLAKNIQFF.

The chain carries TRBV11-1 and TRBJ2-1; no firm D call. Trimming shortened V by 3 bases and J by 16 bases, and 19 bases separated the two germline ends. This CDR3 spans 13 amino acids. Germline V gene sequence: CDR1 SGHAT, CDR2 FQDESV (reference sequence). The CDR3, as DNA: TGTGCCAGCAGCTTGGATGATAGTATCGGGCAATTCTTC. It is translated as CASSLDDSIGQFF. The full variable domain, with the rest looked up from reference TRBV11-1 and TRBJ2-1, is EAEVAQSPRYKITEKSQAVAFWCDPISGHATLYWYRQILGQGPELLVQFQDESVVDDSQLPKDRFSAERLKGVDSTLKIQPAELGDSAMYLCASSLDDSIGQFFGPGTRLTVL.

The table lists this clonotype with many counts. This chain links TRBV5-5 with TRBJ2-3, with a tentative D call TRBD2 (6 bases). V dropped 6 bases and J dropped 3 bases, with 14 bases sitting between them. This CDR3 contains 14 residues. Germline values: CDR1 SGHKS, CDR2 YYEKEE (reference sequence). The CDR3 DNA is TGTGCCAGCACTTTCGGCGGGAAGACAGATACGCAGTATTTT. Its protein is CASTFGGKTDTQYF.

This clonotype was counted once. Since a much larger clone is just one base distant, this may be a read error. The rearrangement uses TRBV6-1 and TRBJ2-1, with a weak D call TRBD1 (6 bases). CDR1 and CDR2 (germline): MNHNS, SASEGT. The CDR3 spans 15 residues. V was clipped by 8 bases and J by 0 bases, with 14 bases between them. Here the CDR3 reads CASCVDSYSYNEQFF. DNA of the CDR3: TGTGCCAGCTGTGTGGACAGTTACTCCTACAATGAGCAGTTCTTC.

The CDR3: CACGKTNKGTQYF. CDR3 sequence (DNA): TGTGCTTGCGGAAAAACTAACAAGGGGACCCAGTACTTC. The V call is TRBV12-3 or TRBV12-4, the J call TRBJ2-5; D call uncertain. The CDR3 loop spans 13 amino acids.

For this clonotype: This may come from a read error, since a much larger clone is one base off. The V gene is TRBV10-3, the J gene TRBJ1-3; 7 bases are a match to TRBD1. CDR1 is ENHRY and CDR2 is SYGVKD in the germline V gene. The CDR3 is made up of 14 amino acids. The CDR3 sequence is CATSDWTGGNTIYF. As DNA, the CDR3 is TGTGCCACCAGTGATTGGACAGGTGGAAACACCATATATTTT.

Notes on this clonotype: One base away lies a much larger clone, so this may be a sequencing read error. The chain links TRBV5-1 to TRBJ2-2, with D possibly TRBD1 on 5 matching bases. The germline gives CDR1 SGHRS, CDR2 YFSETQ. CDR3 size: 14 residues. The CDR3, as DNA: TGCACCACGAAGGAAGATGGGGCGCCGAGGGAGCTGTTTTTT. It specifies CTTKEDGAPRELFF.

Comment on this clonotype: Given a much more abundant clone one base away, this may be a read error. V usage is TRBV4-3 and J usage is TRBJ2-1; 7 nucleotides align to TRBD2. The germline CDR1 and CDR2 sequences are LGHNA and YSLEER. The CDR3 runs to 16 residues. CDR3 DNA sequence: TGCGCCAGCAGCCAAGATGAGCTAGCGGTTTACAGTGAGCAGTTCTTC. Its protein is CASSQDELAVYSEQFF.

This clonotype was seen many times. The V gene is TRBV29-1, the J gene TRBJ2-1; no reliable D call. V lost 7 bases and J 5 bases, leaving 6 bases between the germline ends. The length of the CDR3 is 10 residues. The V gene's germline CDR1 is SQVTM and CDR2 ANQGSEA. The CDR3, as DNA: TGCAGCGCGTGGCACAATGAGCAGTTCTTC. This sequence encodes CSAWHNEQFF.